This entry is about one TCR beta chain. Its antigen is not known. The sample is drawn from a study of brain T cells in children with intractable seizures. Surgery cases with the highest brain T cell transcript signatures were chosen for sequencing. Assay used: immunoSEQ multiplex PCR; TCRdb lists only in-frame clones, some missing. The profile shows fewer than 25,000 clones, approximately 94% of them singletons. Study results and caveats: Absence of clones before surgery may stem from lower sequencing depth.

The CDR3 spans 15 residues. V lost 0 bases to trimming and J lost 2 bases; unmatched junction nucleotides: 4. Germline V gene data show CDR1 as LNHNV and CDR2 as YYDKDF (reference sequence). This clonotype was obtained from a boy between 10 and 17 years old with focal cortical dysplasia and intractable seizures. This chain uses TRBV15 with TRBJ2-7; TRBD1 matches at 7 bases. The sequenced sample was peripheral blood, obtained at surgery. For the CDR3, the DNA is TGTGCCACCAGCAGAGAGCAGGGGGTTACCTACGAGCAGTACTTC. Translating it yields CATSREQGVTYEQYF.